In its sample, the clone carrying this TCR beta chain was seen once. Sequencing used immunoSEQ multiplex PCR; TCRdb keeps in-frame clones, though not all of them. In the table there are about 2 million clones, about 95% of which are singletons. This specimen comes from a study of shared clonotypes between healthy human individuals. Naive CD8 cells lacked CD45RO and underwent positive selection for CCR7, leaving out terminally differentiated effector memory CD45RA+ cells. Adult Caucasians living in Nashville, Tennessee made up all of the donors. The CDR3 is 13 amino acids. Looked up from germline, CDR1 is MNHNY and CDR2 is SVGAGI (reference sequence). The V gene lost 5 bases and the J gene lost 5 bases, with 13 bases spanning the gap.

The chain links TRBV6-6 to TRBJ2-7; perhaps TRBD2 as D (6 bases). The source of this sequence is a man younger than 35 in good health. The sample taken for sequencing was naive CD8+ T cells sorted from blood. CDR3 loop: CASSAGTSHEQYF. Written as DNA, the CDR3 is TGTGCCAGCAGTGCCGGGACTTCCCACGAGCAGTACTTC.